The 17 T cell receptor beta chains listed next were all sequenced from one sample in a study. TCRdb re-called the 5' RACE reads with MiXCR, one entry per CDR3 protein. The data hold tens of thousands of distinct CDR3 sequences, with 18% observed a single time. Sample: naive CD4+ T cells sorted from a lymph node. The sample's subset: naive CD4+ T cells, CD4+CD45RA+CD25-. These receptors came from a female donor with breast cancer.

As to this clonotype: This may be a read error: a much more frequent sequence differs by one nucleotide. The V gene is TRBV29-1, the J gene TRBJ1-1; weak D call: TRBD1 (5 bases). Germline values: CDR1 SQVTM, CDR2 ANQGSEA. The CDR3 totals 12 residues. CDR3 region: CSVTRVDTEACF. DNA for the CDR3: TGCAGCGTTACAAGGGTGGACACTGAAGCTTGCTTT. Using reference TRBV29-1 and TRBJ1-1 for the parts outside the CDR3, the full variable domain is SAVISQKPSRDICQRGTSLTIQCQVDSQVTMMFWYRQQPGQSLTLIATANQGSEATYESGFVIDKFPISRPNLTFSTLTVSNMSPEDSSIYLCSVTRVDTEACFGQGTRLTVV.

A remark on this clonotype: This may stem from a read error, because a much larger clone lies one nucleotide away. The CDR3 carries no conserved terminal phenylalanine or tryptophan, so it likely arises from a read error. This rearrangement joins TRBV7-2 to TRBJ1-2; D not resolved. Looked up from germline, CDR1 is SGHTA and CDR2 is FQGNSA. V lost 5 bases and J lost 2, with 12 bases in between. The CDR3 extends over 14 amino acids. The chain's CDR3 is CASSPEGRNYGYTC. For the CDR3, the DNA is TGTGCCAGCAGCCCCGAAGGGAGGAACTATGGCTACACCTGC.

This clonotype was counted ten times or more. For the CDR3, the DNA is TGCGCCAGCAGCTTGGGGCGGACAGCAGTTAAAGAAGCTTTCTTT. Residues: CASSLGRTAVKEAFF. The chain is built from TRBV5-1 and TRBJ1-1; a possible D gene is TRBD1 (6 bases). V lost 0 bases and J 8 bases, leaving 17 bases between the germline ends. There are 15 residues in the CDR3. Germline CDR1 is SGHRS and CDR2 is YFSETQ.

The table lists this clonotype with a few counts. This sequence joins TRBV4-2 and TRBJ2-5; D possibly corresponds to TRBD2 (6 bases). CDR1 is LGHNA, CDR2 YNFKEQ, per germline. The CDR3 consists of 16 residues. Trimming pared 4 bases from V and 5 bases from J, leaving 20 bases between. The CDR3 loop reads CASSRAGAEGYETQYF. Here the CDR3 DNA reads TGTGCCAGCAGCCGAGCAGGAGCGGAGGGGTACGAGACCCAGTACTTC.

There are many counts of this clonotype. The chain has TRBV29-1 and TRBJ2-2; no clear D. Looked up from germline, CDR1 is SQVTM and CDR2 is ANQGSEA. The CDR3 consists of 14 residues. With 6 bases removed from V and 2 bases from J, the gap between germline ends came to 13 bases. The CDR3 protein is CSVQARPNTGELFF. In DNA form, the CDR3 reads TGCAGCGTCCAGGCACGTCCTAACACCGGGGAGCTGTTTTTT.

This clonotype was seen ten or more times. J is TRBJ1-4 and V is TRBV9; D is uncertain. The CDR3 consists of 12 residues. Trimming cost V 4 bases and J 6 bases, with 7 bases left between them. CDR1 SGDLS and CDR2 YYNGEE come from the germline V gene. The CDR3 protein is CASSSYDEKLFF. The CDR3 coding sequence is TGTGCCAGCAGCTCGTACGATGAAAAACTGTTTTTT.

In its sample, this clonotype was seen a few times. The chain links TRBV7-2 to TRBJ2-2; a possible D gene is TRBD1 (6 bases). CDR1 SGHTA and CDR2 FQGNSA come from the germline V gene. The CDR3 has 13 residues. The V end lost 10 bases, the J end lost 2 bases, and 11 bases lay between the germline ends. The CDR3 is CATTGKNTGELFF. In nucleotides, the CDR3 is TGTGCCACAACAGGGAAAAACACCGGGGAGCTGTTTTTT.

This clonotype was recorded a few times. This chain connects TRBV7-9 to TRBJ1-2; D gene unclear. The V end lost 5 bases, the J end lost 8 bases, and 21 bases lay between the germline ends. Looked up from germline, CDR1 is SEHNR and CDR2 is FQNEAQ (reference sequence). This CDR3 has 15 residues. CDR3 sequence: CASSQVSPNRGGYTF. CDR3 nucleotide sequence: TGTGCCAGCAGCCAGGTTAGCCCTAACCGGGGAGGCTACACCTTC.

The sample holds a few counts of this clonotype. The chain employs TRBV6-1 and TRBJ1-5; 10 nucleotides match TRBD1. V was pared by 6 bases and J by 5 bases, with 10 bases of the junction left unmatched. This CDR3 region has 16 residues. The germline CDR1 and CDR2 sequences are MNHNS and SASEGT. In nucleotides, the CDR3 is TGTGCCAGCAGACCTACCTCTGGACAGGGGGATCAGCCCCAGCATTTT. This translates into CASRPTSGQGDQPQHF.

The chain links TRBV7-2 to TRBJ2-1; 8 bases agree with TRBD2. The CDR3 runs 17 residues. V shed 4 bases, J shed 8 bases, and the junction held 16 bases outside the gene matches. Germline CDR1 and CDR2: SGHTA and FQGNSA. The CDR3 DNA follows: TGTGCCAGCAGCTCCTCCTCCCCCAGCGGGAGTCGGGATGAGCAGTTCTTC. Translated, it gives CASSSSSPSGSRDEQFF. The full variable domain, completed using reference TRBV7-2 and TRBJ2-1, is GAGVSQSPSNKVTEKGKDVELRCDPISGHTALYWYRQSLGQGLEFLIYFQGNSAPDKSGLPSDRFSAERTGGSVSTLTIQRTQQEDSAVYLCASSSSSPSGSRDEQFFGPGTRLTVL.

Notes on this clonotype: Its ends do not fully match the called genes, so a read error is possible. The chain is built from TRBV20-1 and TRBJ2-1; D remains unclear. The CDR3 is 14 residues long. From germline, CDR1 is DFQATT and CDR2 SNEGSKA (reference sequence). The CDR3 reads CSARGTARYNEQFF. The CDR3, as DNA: TGCAGTGCTAGAGGGACGGCCAGATACAATGAGCAATTCTTC.

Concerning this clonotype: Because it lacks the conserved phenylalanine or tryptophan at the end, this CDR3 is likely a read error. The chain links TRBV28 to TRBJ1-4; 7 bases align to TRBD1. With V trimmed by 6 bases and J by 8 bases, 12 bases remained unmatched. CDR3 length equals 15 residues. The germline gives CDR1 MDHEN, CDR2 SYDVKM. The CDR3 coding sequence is TGTGCCAGCAGCGACCTAAGGGGACAGCGCGAAAAACTGTTTTTG. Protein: CASSDLRGQREKLFL.

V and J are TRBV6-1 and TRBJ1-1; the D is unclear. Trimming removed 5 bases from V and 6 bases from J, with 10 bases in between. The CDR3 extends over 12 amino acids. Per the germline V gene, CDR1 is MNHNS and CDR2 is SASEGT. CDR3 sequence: CASSPGLPEAFF. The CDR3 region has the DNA TGTGCCAGCAGTCCCGGATTACCTGAAGCTTTCTTT.

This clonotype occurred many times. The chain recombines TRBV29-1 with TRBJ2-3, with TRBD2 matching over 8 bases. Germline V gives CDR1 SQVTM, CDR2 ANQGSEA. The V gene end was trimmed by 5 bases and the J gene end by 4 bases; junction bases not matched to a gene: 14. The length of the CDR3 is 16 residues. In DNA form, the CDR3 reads TGCAGCGTTCTACTACCCGGGGGGGGTTTCGCAGATACGCAGTATTTT. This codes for CSVLLPGGGFADTQYF.

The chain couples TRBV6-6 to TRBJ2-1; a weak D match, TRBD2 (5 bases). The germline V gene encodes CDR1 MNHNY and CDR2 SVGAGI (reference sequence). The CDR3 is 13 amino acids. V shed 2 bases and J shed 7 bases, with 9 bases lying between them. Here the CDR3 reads CASSYGERNEQFF. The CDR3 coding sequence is TGTGCCAGCAGTTACGGGGAGCGGAATGAGCAGTTCTTC.

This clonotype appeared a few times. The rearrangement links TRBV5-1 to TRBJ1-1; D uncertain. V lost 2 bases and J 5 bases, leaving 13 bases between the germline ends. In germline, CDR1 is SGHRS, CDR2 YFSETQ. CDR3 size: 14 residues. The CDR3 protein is CASSLSSGETEAFF. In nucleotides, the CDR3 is TGCGCCAGCAGCTTATCCTCTGGGGAGACTGAAGCTTTCTTT. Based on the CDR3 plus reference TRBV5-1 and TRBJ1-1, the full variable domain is KAGVTQTPRYLIKTRGQQVTLSCSPISGHRSVSWYQQTPGQGLQFLFEYFSETQRNKGNFPGRFSGRQFSNSRSEMNVSTLELGDSALYLCASSLSSGETEAFFGQGTRLTVV.

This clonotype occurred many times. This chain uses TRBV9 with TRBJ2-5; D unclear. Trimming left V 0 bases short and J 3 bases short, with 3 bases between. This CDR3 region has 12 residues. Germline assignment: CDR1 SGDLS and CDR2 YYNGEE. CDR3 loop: CASSVDEETQYF. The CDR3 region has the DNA TGTGCCAGCAGCGTAGATGAAGAGACCCAGTACTTC.